This TCR beta chain originates from a study of T cells expressing NK-cell markers. CDR1 is SGHRS and CDR2 is YFSETQ in the germline V gene. CDR3 length: 12 residues. As concerns this clonotype: Its antigen remains unidentified.

Using the 5' RACE reads, TCRdb records one entry per CDR3 protein without DNA. Recorded for this sample: some 140,000 distinct CDR3 sequences. General study points: Dominance of the CD3+CD56-NKG2C+ fraction by these clonotypes also held in a few donors. For a handful of donors, the dominant NKG2C+ clonotypes made up roughly 1.0-7.5% of their CD8+ T cells.

The J gene is TRBJ2-2, the V gene TRBV5-1. The sample consisted of blood T cells: a sorted CD56 or NKG2C T cell subset, CD4+ or CD8+ T cells, or bulk PBMC T cells (not recorded which). The clonotype comes from a woman aged 50 to 60 in good health. CDR3: CASSLGNGELFF.